Listed here are 22 T cell receptor beta chains from one sample, sequenced in a study of cytomegalovirus exposure and HLA in healthy donors. TCRdb's copy holds only in-frame clones and misses some; the assay was immunoSEQ multiplex PCR. The table lists 250,000 to 350,000 clones, 85% to 90% of them singletons. Sequencing was performed on PBMCs. These receptors all stem from a woman between 18 and 30 years old in good health and CMV-seronegative.

This chain uses TRBV18 with TRBJ2-6, with 7 bases lining up with TRBD1. The junction had 6 bases not matched to a gene; V was cut back by 5 bases and J by 2 bases. The CDR3 covers 16 residues. CDR1 and CDR2 (germline): KGHSH, LQKENI. CDR3 residues: CASSTKGGAGANVLTF. Here the CDR3 DNA reads TGTGCCAGCTCAACAAAAGGGGGCGCTGGGGCCAACGTCCTGACTTTC.

The chain employs TRBV15 and TRBJ2-3; no definite D call. The CDR3 is 15 residues long. From germline, CDR1 is LNHNV and CDR2 YYDKDF (reference sequence). The germline V and J ends were trimmed by 0 bases and 0 bases, with 7 bases remaining between them. CDR3 sequence (DNA): TGTGCCACCAGCAGAGATCGCCAGAGCACAGATACGCAGTATTTT. Translation gives CATSRDRQSTDTQYF.

The J gene is TRBJ2-3, the V gene TRBV7-2; D perhaps matches TRBD2 (5 bases). Trimming left V 8 bases short and J 0 bases short, with 15 bases between. The CDR3 sequence is 15 residues long. CDR1 and CDR2 (germline): SGHTA, FQGNSA. The CDR3 here is CASGGRISSTDTQYF. The CDR3 bases are TGTGCCAGCGGCGGGCGGATATCAAGCACAGATACGCAGTATTTT.

The V and J genes are TRBV18 and TRBJ2-7; D is possibly TRBD1 (6 bases). The CDR3 loop spans 15 amino acids. The germline V gene has CDR1 KGHSH and CDR2 LQKENI. V lost 3 bases, J lost 5 bases, and 17 bases lay in between. CDR3 DNA sequence: TGTGCCAGCTCACCCAAACAGGGTTCCGCCAACGAGCAGTACTTC. Translated: CASSPKQGSANEQYF.

J is TRBJ2-2 and V is TRBV7-2, with TRBD2 matching over 8 bases. The CDR3 length is 16 residues. With 5 bases clipped from V and 6 bases from J, the junction kept 11 bases outside the gene matches. The germline CDR1 and CDR2 sequences are SGHTA and FQGNSA. CDR3 nucleotides: TGTGCCAGCAGCCGGTCTCAGGCGGGGGGCGCCGGGGAGCTGTTTTTT. Protein: CASSRSQAGGAGELFF.

The J gene is TRBJ2-2, the V gene TRBV7-9; 16 bases are shared with TRBD2. In germline, CDR1 is SEHNR, CDR2 FQNEAQ (reference sequence). Germline trimming cut 6 bases from V and 1 base from J; bases unmatched to any gene: 8. The length of the CDR3 is 19 residues. The CDR3 loop reads CASSPPGTSGRGNTGELFF. The DNA for the CDR3 is TGTGCCAGCAGTCCACCAGGGACTAGCGGGAGGGGGAACACCGGGGAGCTGTTTTTT.

This chain connects TRBV5-1 to TRBJ2-4; D is undetermined. The germline V and J ends were trimmed by 0 bases and 0 bases, with 7 bases remaining between them. This CDR3 is 15 amino acids long. Per germline, CDR1 SGHRS and CDR2 YFSETQ. CDR3 region: CASSLDVLAKNIQYF. CDR3 nucleotide sequence: TGCGCCAGCAGCTTGGATGTCCTAGCCAAAAACATTCAGTACTTC. Complete variable domain (other parts from reference TRBV5-1 and TRBJ2-4): KAGVTQTPRYLIKTRGQQVTLSCSPISGHRSVSWYQQTPGQGLQFLFEYFSETQRNKGNFPGRFSGRQFSNSRSEMNVSTLELGDSALYLCASSLDVLAKNIQYFGAGTRLSVL.

The chain combines TRBV7-3 with TRBJ2-1, with D possibly being TRBD2 (5 bases). The CDR3 totals 15 residues. The germline V gene encodes CDR1 SGHTA and CDR2 FQGTGA. Trimming took off 4 bases at V and 6 bases at J, with 16 bases between the two ends. Here the CDR3 DNA reads TGTGCCAGCAGCTCGACCAGAGGGTTGATCAATGAGCAGTTCTTC. Translating gives CASSSTRGLINEQFF.

The rearrangement uses TRBV5-1 and TRBJ1-1; 7 nucleotides line up with TRBD1. Trimming cost V 6 bases and J 3 bases; bases outside gene matches: 14. The CDR3 is made up of 16 amino acids. The germline CDR1 and CDR2 sequences are SGHRS and YFSETQ. CDR3 bases: TGCGCCAGCAATGGACAGGTGGGGACGGAGGACACTGAAGCTTTCTTT. Residues: CASNGQVGTEDTEAFF.

The chain links TRBV5-5 to TRBJ2-7, with 7 bases lining up with TRBD2. The junction had 7 bases not matched to a gene; V was cut back by 2 bases and J by 2 bases. Germline V gene sequence: CDR1 SGHKS, CDR2 YYEKEE (reference sequence). This CDR3 is built from 15 residues. The CDR3: CASSFIREAAYEQYF. In DNA, the CDR3 is TGTGCCAGCAGCTTCATACGGGAGGCCGCCTACGAGCAGTACTTC.

The chain links TRBV7-2 to TRBJ2-1; 7 bases align to TRBD2. CDR3 length: 18 residues. The germline V gene encodes CDR1 SGHTA and CDR2 FQGNSA. V shed 3 bases, J shed 4 bases, and the junction held 15 bases outside the gene matches. CDR3 protein: CASSFQSLAVHLYNEQFF. The CDR3 coding sequence is TGTGCCAGCAGCTTCCAGTCCCTAGCGGTCCATTTATACAATGAGCAGTTCTTC.

The V call is TRBV27, the J call TRBJ2-7, with 7 bases aligning to TRBD1. In germline, CDR1 is MNHEY, CDR2 SMNVEV (reference sequence). V shed 5 bases, J shed 5 bases, and the junction held 12 bases outside the gene matches. The CDR3 loop spans 15 amino acids. This CDR3 is CASSPTPGTANEQYF. CDR3 DNA sequence: TGTGCCAGCAGTCCCACCCCCGGGACAGCAAACGAGCAGTACTTC.

The chain is built from TRBV5-1 and TRBJ1-4; weak D call: TRBD1 (5 bases). The CDR3 is made up of 16 amino acids. CDR1 and CDR2 (germline): SGHRS, YFSETQ. The V end was cut by 2 bases, the J end by 2 bases, with 13 bases between. For the CDR3, the DNA is TGCGCCAGCAGCTTAAGACAGCAGTCGACTAATGAAAAACTGTTTTTT. Amino acid sequence: CASSLRQQSTNEKLFF.

This chain joins TRBV10-2 and TRBJ2-1; TRBD2 matches at 12 bases. Germline assignment: CDR1 WSHSY and CDR2 SAAADI. The trim removed 7 bases at V and 9 bases at J, leaving 13 bases unmatched. This CDR3 is built from 16 residues. CDR3 in amino acids: CASTTSSGRARGEQFF. In DNA, the CDR3 is TGCGCCAGCACAACCTCTAGCGGGAGGGCCAGGGGTGAGCAGTTCTTC.

The CDR3 protein is CASSYSKGAHSPLHF. The CDR3 nucleotides read TGTGCCAGCAGTTACTCCAAAGGGGCGCATTCACCCCTCCACTTT. This sequence joins TRBV6-5 and TRBJ1-6; TRBD1 is a possible D gene (5 bases). Trimming took 0 bases from V and 8 from J, leaving 11 bases between them. The CDR3 length is 15 residues. Germline-derived CDR1 and CDR2 are MNHEY and SVGAGI.

Comments on this clone: The sample contains more than one DNA sequence encoding this CDR3. The chain couples TRBV9 to TRBJ2-7; the match to TRBD1 covers 7 bases. The CDR3 totals 14 residues. CDR1 is SGDLS, CDR2 YYNGEE, per germline. Trimming removed 0 bases from V and 2 bases from J; junction bases left unmatched: 2. In nucleotides, the CDR3 is TGTGCCAGCAGCGTAGGACAGGGAGCCTACGAGCAGTACTTC. Protein: CASSVGQGAYEQYF. Full variable domain (remainder filled in from reference TRBV9 and TRBJ2-7): DSGVTQTPKHLITATGQRVTLRCSPRSGDLSVYWYQQSLDQGLQFLIQYYNGEERAKGNILERFSAQQFPDLHSELNLSSLELGDSALYFCASSVGQGAYEQYFGPGTRLTVT.

The chain uses TRBV28 and TRBJ2-7; 10 nucleotides line up with TRBD2. Looked up from germline, CDR1 is MDHEN and CDR2 is SYDVKM. V dropped 2 bases and J dropped 2; count of bases not matched to a gene: 3. The CDR3 covers 15 residues. CDR3 nucleotides: TGTGCCAGCAGTTTAACTAGCGGGGCTCCCTACGAGCAGTACTTC. It codes for CASSLTSGAPYEQYF.

The chain employs TRBV5-1 and TRBJ1-1, with D unresolved. The CDR3 length is 16 residues. Looked up from germline, CDR1 is SGHRS and CDR2 is YFSETQ. Trimming removed 0 bases at V and 5 bases at J, with 17 bases between. CDR3 amino acids: CASSLVRAGTETEAFF. The CDR3 DNA reads as TGCGCCAGCAGCTTGGTGAGGGCGGGTACGGAAACTGAAGCTTTCTTT.

This clone was detected once. This sequence joins TRBV5-1 and TRBJ2-5; no definite D call. The CDR3 covers 13 residues. V was shortened by 7 bases and J by 0 bases, with 10 bases between the two germline ends. Germline CDR1 and CDR2: SGHRS and YFSETQ. CDR3 bases: TGCGCCAGCGTTGGTGTAGACCAAGAGACCCAGTACTTC. Encoded protein: CASVGVDQETQYF.

The chain joins TRBV29-1 to TRBJ2-2; unclear D gene. CDR3 length equals 13 residues. V lost 6 bases and J 3 bases, leaving 11 bases between the germline ends. Germline-derived CDR1 and CDR2 are SQVTM and ANQGSEA. CDR3 protein: CSVAVGHTGELFF. In DNA, the CDR3 is TGCAGCGTCGCAGTTGGGCACACCGGGGAGCTGTTTTTT.

The rearrangement uses TRBV27 and TRBJ2-4; D might be TRBD2 (6 bases). Trimming removed 3 bases at V and 0 bases at J, with 18 bases between. This CDR3 has 18 residues. Germline CDR1 is MNHEY and CDR2 is SMNVEV (reference sequence). The CDR3 loop is CASSFRGSPSIAKNIQYF. CDR3 nucleotides: TGTGCCAGCAGTTTCCGGGGGTCCCCTTCTATAGCCAAAAACATTCAGTACTTC.

The V gene is TRBV27, the J gene TRBJ1-2, with D unclear. V was trimmed by 2 bases and J by 2 bases, leaving 9 bases between them. Germline assignment: CDR1 MNHEY and CDR2 SMNVEV (reference sequence). CDR3 size: 14 residues. The CDR3 spells CASSLQPRNYGYTF. The CDR3 nucleotides are TGTGCCAGCAGTTTACAACCCAGGAACTATGGCTACACCTTC.